These 2 T cell receptor beta chains share one sample of origin, sequenced in a study of blood T cell repertoires in COVID-19. Using immunoSEQ multiplex PCR, the repertoire was profiled, and TCRdb retains in-frame clones only, with some absent. Found here are roughly 190,000 clones, almost 85% of them singletons; the top ten hold less than 6.5%. Sequenced input: peripheral blood. The receptors were gathered from a woman aged 70-85 years with active or convalescent COVID-19.

The chain couples TRBV4-2 to TRBJ2-7; D is unclear. V lost 0 bases, J lost 3 bases, and 3 bases lay in between. Germline values: CDR1 LGHNA, CDR2 YNFKEQ. This CDR3 has 12 residues. The CDR3 nucleotides are TGTGCCAGCAGCCAAGATAACTACGAGCAGTACTTC. Protein: CASSQDNYEQYF.

The rearrangement uses TRBV28 and TRBJ1-2; 7 nucleotides line up with TRBD1. In germline, CDR1 is MDHEN, CDR2 SYDVKM. The CDR3 is 14 residues long. Trimming removed 7 bases from V and 4 bases from J; junction bases left unmatched: 9. CDR3: CASTIPGQTYGYTF. The DNA of the CDR3 is TGTGCCAGCACCATCCCGGGACAGACCTATGGCTACACCTTC.